The clone carrying this T cell receptor beta chain appeared a single time. Its antigen is unidentified. The source of the sample is a study of cytomegalovirus exposure and HLA in healthy donors. Notes on the study in general: Researchers reported that three CMV-associated chains were confirmed in vitro as CMV antigen-specific. The tendency of first-cohort TCR clusters to co-occur in the 90 to 150 validation repertoires emerged from a later analysis.

Germline CDR1 is SEHNR and CDR2 is FQNEAQ (reference sequence). This CDR3 is built from 17 residues. V lost 5 bases to trimming and J lost 9 bases; unmatched junction nucleotides: 19. The donors were members of the validation cohort comprising over 90 subjects, separate from the approximately 710-subject first cohort. This table comes from immunoSEQ multiplex PCR, and its TCRdb copy is limited to in-frame clones, with some not included. Of 100,000 to 120,000 clones in the sample, approximately 90% were seen once. The receptor's source is a young woman in good health and CMV-seropositive. The specimen sequenced was PBMCs. The chain carries TRBV7-9 and TRBJ2-1, with TRBD1 matching over 7 bases. The CDR3 nucleotides are TGTGCCAGCAGCCTTTTCTTCGGGACAGTGAATGTGTCTGAGCAGTTCTTC. Translating it yields CASSLFFGTVNVSEQFF.